Below, one TCR beta chain is given with its context. This CDR3 region has 20 residues. The ends were cut back, 6 bases at V and 1 base at J, with 30 bases in the middle. Looked up from germline, CDR1 is LNHDA and CDR2 is SQIVND (reference sequence). The record originates from a study of cytomegalovirus exposure and HLA in healthy donors. Both 60 Vbeta primers and 13 Jbeta primers went into the PCR. Assay: immunoSEQ multiplex PCR; the TCRdb copy retains only in-frame clones and omits some. Among over 150,000 clones listed, around 77% were seen once. The sample comprised PBMCs. This clonotype was obtained from a woman aged 30 to 39 in good health and CMV-seronegative. The chain joins TRBV19 to TRBJ1-1; weak D call: TRBD1 (5 bases). Written as DNA, the CDR3 is TGTGCCAGTAGAAAGTCCTTCCCGGGGGGATGGGGTGGTAAGAACACTGAAGCTTTCTTT. Translation: CASRKSFPGGWGGKNTEAFF.